The 28 T cell receptor beta chains below all came from one sample that was sequenced in a study. TCRdb used MiXCR to reprocess the 5' RACE reads, holding one entry per CDR3 protein. The sample has about 53,000 distinct CDR3 sequences; approximately 24% are singletons. Source material: tumor-infiltrating naive CD4+ T cells sorted from the breast tumor. Subset reported: naive CD4+ T cells, CD4+CD45RA+CD25-. The receptor source for this set is a female donor with breast cancer.

In nucleotides, the CDR3 is TGTGCCAGCAGTTACTCTGCCGAGCAGTACTTC. Protein product: CASSYSAEQYF. The rearrangement links TRBV6-2 or TRBV6-3 to TRBJ2-7, with no clear D. The CDR3 length is 11 residues. The V end was cut by 0 bases, the J end by 6 bases, with 3 bases between. Germline loops: CDR1 MNHEY, CDR2 SVGEGT.

This clonotype was counted between two and nine times. The chain employs TRBV6-5 and TRBJ1-1, with 8 bases that match TRBD1. Looked up from germline, CDR1 is MNHEY and CDR2 is SVGAGI. The CDR3 runs 12 residues. V shed 9 bases, J shed 6 bases, and the junction held 6 bases outside the gene matches. The CDR3 nucleotides read TGTGCCAGTGCAGGGGGCAACGCTGAAGCTTTCTTT. Translation: CASAGGNAEAFF.

This chain links TRBV7-9 with TRBJ2-5; D gene uncertain. Germline V gives CDR1 SEHNR, CDR2 FQNEAQ (reference sequence). The CDR3 has 10 amino acids. With 8 bases removed from V and 2 bases from J, the gap between germline ends came to 3 bases. CDR3 sequence reads: CASEQETQYF. DNA of the CDR3: TGTGCCAGCGAGCAAGAGACCCAGTACTTC.

This clonotype has just a few counts. The chain is built from TRBV20-1 and TRBJ1-2; D remains unclear. This CDR3 spans 12 amino acids. Germline-derived CDR1 and CDR2 are DFQATT and SNEGSKA (reference sequence). Between the trimmed V and J ends, which lost 1 base and 4 bases, there was a span of 7 bases. The CDR3 sequence is CSARGAGYGYTF. The CDR3 DNA follows: TGCAGTGCTAGAGGGGCGGGCTATGGCTACACCTTC.

The V call is TRBV28, the J call TRBJ2-1; 10 bases are a match to TRBD2. The length of the CDR3 is 21 residues. Germline CDR1 and CDR2: MDHEN and SYDVKM. V dropped 6 bases and J dropped 5; count of bases not matched to a gene: 25. The CDR3 is CASSSPGWPGTSERLDNEQFF. The CDR3 nucleotides read TGTGCCAGCAGCTCCCCGGGGTGGCCCGGGACTAGCGAAAGGTTGGACAATGAGCAGTTCTTC. The variable domain in full, with the rest retrieved from reference TRBV28 and TRBJ2-1, is DVKVTQSSRYLVKRTGEKVFLECVQDMDHENMFWYRQDPGLGLRLIYFSYDVKMKEKGDIPEGYSVSREKKERFSLILESASTNQTSMYLCASSSPGWPGTSERLDNEQFFGPGTRLTVL.

The chain uses TRBV12-3 or TRBV12-4 and TRBJ2-1, with D possibly being TRBD1 (6 bases). The CDR3 spans 13 residues. V lost 3 bases, J lost 10 bases, and 13 bases lay in between. The CDR3 protein is CASSFPQGREQFF. DNA for the CDR3: TGTGCCAGCAGTTTCCCACAGGGAAGAGAGCAGTTCTTC.

This clonotype was recorded a few times. The chain has TRBV7-8 and TRBJ2-1; D unclear. Trimming stripped 8 bases from V and 9 bases from J, with 11 bases between. The CDR3 has 11 amino acids. Germline V gives CDR1 SGHVS, CDR2 FQNEAQ. CDR3 nucleotides: TGTGCCAGCCAGACGGTGGGTGAGCAGTTCTTC. This gives the protein CASQTVGEQFF.

This clonotype was found many times. This chain uses TRBV12-3 or TRBV12-4 with TRBJ1-1, with D perhaps TRBD1 (5 bases). This CDR3 is built from 12 residues. Trimming left V 4 bases short and J 4 bases short, with 7 bases between. The CDR3, as DNA: TGTGCCAGCAGTTCCCAGGGCACTGAAGCTTTCTTT. Translated, it gives CASSSQGTEAFF.

This chain connects TRBV28 to TRBJ2-5; 8 positions agree with TRBD1. The V and J ends lost 6 bases and 9 bases, in that order; junction bases with no gene match: 12. Looked up from germline, CDR1 is MDHEN and CDR2 is SYDVKM. The CDR3 sequence is 14 residues long. In DNA, the CDR3 is TGTGCCAGCAGCCCAGGACAGGGATTTCTTGCCCAGTACTTC. This codes for CASSPGQGFLAQYF.

The chain combines TRBV12-3 or TRBV12-4 with TRBJ1-6; tentatively, D is TRBD1 (6 bases). The V end was cut by 7 bases, the J end by 8 bases, with 30 bases between. This CDR3 spans 19 amino acids. CDR3 residues: CASILGKRVQGGFDSPLHF. CDR3 coding DNA: TGTGCCAGCATCCTGGGGAAAAGAGTACAGGGTGGATTCGATTCACCCCTCCACTTT.

This clonotype was seen a handful of times. This chain joins TRBV4-1 and TRBJ1-2; 8 bases fit TRBD1. This CDR3 is 18 amino acids long. The ends lost 0 bases at V and 2 bases at J; junction bases unmatched: 11. Germline values: CDR1 MGHRA, CDR2 YSYEKL. The CDR3 loop reads CASSQEIRNRQGNYGYTF. CDR3 in DNA: TGCGCCAGCAGCCAAGAAATTCGGAATAGACAGGGGAACTATGGCTACACCTTC.

The chain combines TRBV7-8 with TRBJ2-7, with D unclear. Trimming removed 3 bases at V and 5 bases at J, with 8 bases between. From germline, CDR1 is SGHVS and CDR2 FQNEAQ. The CDR3 loop spans 12 amino acids. Written as DNA, the CDR3 is TGTGCCAGCAGCTTTCCAAGGAACGAGCAGTACTTC. Its protein product is CASSFPRNEQYF.

This clonotype was detected only a few times. The J gene is TRBJ1-2, the V gene TRBV20-1; no clear D gene. The CDR3 runs to 15 residues. V was pared by 0 bases and J by 1 base, with 12 bases between. Germline V gene data show CDR1 as DFQATT and CDR2 as SNEGSKA (reference sequence). The CDR3 is CSARDHSQINYGYTF. The CDR3 region has the DNA TGCAGTGCTAGAGATCATTCACAGATTAACTATGGCTACACCTTC.

The chain couples TRBV6-1 to TRBJ1-1; 8 bases line up with TRBD1. This CDR3 comprises 14 residues. CDR1 and CDR2 (germline): MNHNS, SASEGT. V lost 4 bases and J lost 1; bases outside the gene matches: 2. Here the CDR3 DNA reads TGTGCCAGCAGTGCACAGGGGGGGAACACTGAAGCTTTCTTT. This translates into CASSAQGGNTEAFF.

This clonotype was detected only a few times. This chain links TRBV28 with TRBJ1-5; unclear D gene. Germline-derived CDR1 and CDR2 are MDHEN and SYDVKM. This CDR3 spans 12 amino acids. V was pared by 5 bases and J by 13 bases, with 15 bases between. CDR3 region: CASSTGPRGQHF. The CDR3 DNA sequence: TGTGCCAGCAGTACCGGGCCAAGAGGTCAGCATTTT.

This clonotype appeared a few times. The CDR3, as DNA: TGCGCCAGCTCCTCTAGGGACAGGGACTACAATGAGCAGTTCTTC. This encodes CASSSRDRDYNEQFF. The chain employs TRBV4-3 and TRBJ2-1; TRBD1 matches at 9 bases. The CDR3 runs 15 residues. Per the germline V gene, CDR1 is LGHNA and CDR2 is YSLEER. V lost 8 bases to trimming and J lost 3 bases; unmatched junction nucleotides: 8.

This chain links TRBV6-1 with TRBJ1-5, with 10 bases matching TRBD1. Per germline, CDR1 MNHNS and CDR2 SASEGT. The J segment lost 7 bases and the V segment lost 5 bases, leaving 8 bases of the junction unmatched. This CDR3 is built from 15 residues. The CDR3 spells CASSSGQGRRQPQHF. The CDR3 DNA sequence: TGTGCCAGCAGTTCGGGACAGGGGCGCAGGCAGCCCCAGCATTTT.

This clonotype was seen a few times. The V and J genes are TRBV7-2 and TRBJ1-4; D uncertain. V was shortened by 1 base and J by 7 bases, with 10 bases between the two germline ends. This CDR3 has 14 amino acids. Germline CDR1 is SGHTA and CDR2 is FQGNSA. The CDR3, as DNA: TGTGCCAGCAGCTTAGGCCAGATCAGTGAAAAACTGTTTTTT. Amino acid sequence: CASSLGQISEKLFF.

This clonotype was seen a single time. The chain couples TRBV29-1 to TRBJ1-2; unclear D gene. V lost 6 bases to trimming and J lost 7 bases, with 12 bases between them. The germline CDR1 and CDR2 sequences are SQVTM and ANQGSEA. The CDR3 extends over 11 amino acids. CDR3 bases: TGCAGCGTCCTCGGGTCCGGTGGCTACACCTTC. As protein: CSVLGSGGYTF.

This clonotype is categorized as medium-sized. The rearrangement links TRBV20-1 to TRBJ2-3; the D is unclear. The CDR3 is made up of 13 amino acids. Germline V lookup: CDR1 DFQATT, CDR2 SNEGSKA (reference sequence). The V and J ends lost 1 base and 5 bases respectively, with 10 bases between them. The CDR3 loop is CSARVLRQDTQYF. CDR3 in DNA: TGCAGTGCTAGAGTTCTCCGCCAAGATACGCAGTATTTT.

The V and J genes are TRBV7-2 and TRBJ1-2; no definite D call. Trimming removed 9 bases at V and 0 bases at J, with 17 bases between. The CDR3 totals 15 residues. Germline CDR1 is SGHTA and CDR2 is FQGNSA. The CDR3 loop reads CASSLRPSTNYGYTF. The DNA for the CDR3 is TGTGCCAGTAGCCTCCGTCCCTCGACTAACTATGGCTACACCTTC.

This chain joins TRBV20-1 and TRBJ2-7, with TRBD1 matching 9 bases. This CDR3 has 15 amino acids. The germline V gene encodes CDR1 DFQATT and CDR2 SNEGSKA (reference sequence). V dropped 1 base and J dropped 1; count of bases not matched to a gene: 5. The CDR3: CSARVPGQGSYEQYF. For the CDR3, the DNA is TGCAGTGCTAGAGTTCCGGGACAGGGTTCCTACGAGCAGTACTTC.

The gene calls are TRBV28 and TRBJ2-3; 7 bases agree with TRBD2. The length of the CDR3 is 13 residues. Per germline, CDR1 MDHEN and CDR2 SYDVKM. Trimming took 7 bases from V and 5 from J; bases not matched to a gene: 6. The CDR3 DNA reads as TGTGCCAGCACCAAGGCGGGGGAAGATACGCAGTATTTT. Translating it yields CASTKAGEDTQYF.

This clonotype was detected only a few times. The V gene is TRBV29-1, the J gene TRBJ1-2, with TRBD1 identical over 10 bases. Trimming took 2 bases from V and 8 from J; bases not matched to a gene: 8. The V gene's germline CDR1 is SQVTM and CDR2 ANQGSEA. This CDR3 region has 14 residues. The CDR3: CSVENVGTGDGYTF. The CDR3 region has the DNA TGCAGCGTTGAAAACGTCGGGACAGGGGACGGCTACACCTTC.

The chain uses TRBV6-5 and TRBJ2-1; no clear D. The V gene's germline CDR1 is MNHEY and CDR2 SVGAGI. There are 16 residues in the CDR3. Trimming cost V 4 bases and J 7 bases, with 20 bases left between them. In DNA form, the CDR3 reads TGTGCCAGCAGTTTTGGACGCATGCCTTCAATAAATGAGCAGTTCTTC. This sequence encodes CASSFGRMPSINEQFF.

There are a few counts of this clonotype. The V gene is TRBV28, the J gene TRBJ1-2; D is uncertain. From germline, CDR1 is MDHEN and CDR2 SYDVKM. Trimming removed 7 bases at V and 4 bases at J, with 13 bases between. The length of the CDR3 is 13 residues. CDR3 loop: CASTYRIFYGYTF. CDR3 sequence (DNA): TGTGCCAGCACTTACCGGATTTTCTATGGCTACACCTTC.

This clonotype was seen a handful of times. This chain uses TRBV24-1 with TRBJ2-3; no clear D. This CDR3 is 11 amino acids long. With 6 bases removed from V and 5 bases from J, the gap between germline ends came to 5 bases. Germline CDR1 is KGHDR and CDR2 is SFDVKD. In DNA, the CDR3 is TGTGCCACCAGTCATAGAGATACGCAGTATTTT. Translating it yields CATSHRDTQYF.

In this sample, this clonotype turned up once. J is TRBJ2-1 and V is TRBV10-2; 9 bases fit TRBD2. Germline CDR1 is WSHSY and CDR2 is SAAADI. CDR3 length: 17 residues. Trimming cost V 4 bases and J 3 bases; bases outside gene matches: 10. The CDR3 spells CASSGETSGNFYNEQFF. In DNA, the CDR3 is TGCGCCAGCAGTGGTGAGACTAGCGGAAATTTCTACAATGAGCAGTTCTTC.